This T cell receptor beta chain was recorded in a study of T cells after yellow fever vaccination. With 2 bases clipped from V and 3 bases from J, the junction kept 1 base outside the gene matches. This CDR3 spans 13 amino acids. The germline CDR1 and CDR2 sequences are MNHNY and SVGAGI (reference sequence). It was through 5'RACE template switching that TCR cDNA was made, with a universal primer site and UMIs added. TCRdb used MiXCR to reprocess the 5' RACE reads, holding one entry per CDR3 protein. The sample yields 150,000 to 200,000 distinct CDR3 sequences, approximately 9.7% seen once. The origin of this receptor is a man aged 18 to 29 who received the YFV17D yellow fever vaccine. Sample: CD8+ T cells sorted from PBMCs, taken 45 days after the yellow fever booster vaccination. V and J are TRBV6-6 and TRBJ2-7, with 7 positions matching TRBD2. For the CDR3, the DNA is TGTGCCAGCAGTTACGGGACTATCTACGAGCAGTACGTC. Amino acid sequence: CASSYGTIYEQYV.